These 10 T cell receptor beta chains were sequenced from one sample in a study of T cell responses to AZD1222 COVID-19 vaccine. Assay: immunoSEQ multiplex PCR; the TCRdb copy retains only in-frame clones and omits some. The sample has over 130,000 clones, around nine tenths seen once. The sequencing here drew on peripheral blood, taken 28 days after the second AZD1222 dose. The source of these receptors is an adult who received the AZD1222 COVID-19 vaccine.

This rearrangement joins TRBV5-6 to TRBJ2-2; no clear D gene. The CDR3 is made up of 17 amino acids. Germline V gives CDR1 SGHDT, CDR2 YYEEEE. Trimming stripped 2 bases from V and 6 bases from J, with 20 bases between. This CDR3 reads CASSLIVGRVVAGELFF. As DNA, the CDR3 is TGTGCCAGCAGCTTAATCGTGGGAAGAGTGGTGGCCGGGGAGCTGTTTTTT.

The chain is built from TRBV11-2 and TRBJ1-4; D may be TRBD1 (5 bases). The CDR3 consists of 14 residues. Germline assignment: CDR1 SGHAT and CDR2 FQNNGV. Trimming removed 1 base from V and 7 bases from J, with 10 bases in between. The CDR3 nucleotides read TGTGCCAGCAGCTTAGCAGGGAACAGTGAAAAACTGTTTTTT. This gives the protein CASSLAGNSEKLFF.

The chain uses TRBV19 and TRBJ1-4; D unresolved. Trimming shortened V by 3 bases and J by 5 bases, and 4 bases separated the two germline ends. The CDR3 sequence is 12 residues long. CDR1 LNHDA and CDR2 SQIVND come from the germline V gene (reference sequence). For the CDR3, the DNA is TGTGCCAGTAGTATGACGAATGAAAAACTGTTTTTT. Amino acids: CASSMTNEKLFF.

V usage is TRBV9 and J usage is TRBJ2-3, with 11 bases fitting TRBD2. Germline lookup yields CDR1 SGDLS and CDR2 YYNGEE. This CDR3 has 16 residues. V was pared by 4 bases and J by 6 bases, with 10 bases of the junction left unmatched. DNA for the CDR3: TGTGCCAGCAGCCTCACCGGACTAGCGGGTAGGGATACGCAGTATTTT. Amino acid sequence: CASSLTGLAGRDTQYF. The whole variable domain, filled in from reference TRBV9 and TRBJ2-3, reads DSGVTQTPKHLITATGQRVTLRCSPRSGDLSVYWYQQSLDQGLQFLIQYYNGEERAKGNILERFSAQQFPDLHSELNLSSLELGDSALYFCASSLTGLAGRDTQYFGPGTRLTVL.

J is TRBJ1-5 and V is TRBV27; D perhaps matches TRBD1 (5 bases). The CDR3 length is 12 residues. Germline V gene data show CDR1 as MNHEY and CDR2 as SMNVEV (reference sequence). Between the trimmed V and J ends, which lost 2 bases and 9 bases, there was a span of 8 bases. The CDR3 nucleotides read TGTGCCAGCAGTTTACTCGGGGGGCCCCAGCATTTT. This codes for CASSLLGGPQHF.

This chain links TRBV28 with TRBJ2-3, with TRBD2 matching over 7 bases. CDR1 MDHEN and CDR2 SYDVKM come from the germline V gene. The trim removed 5 bases at V and 2 bases at J, leaving 7 bases unmatched. This CDR3 has 15 residues. The DNA for the CDR3 is TGTGCCAGCAGTACCCCTAGCGGTTACACAGATACGCAGTATTTT. Its translation: CASSTPSGYTDTQYF.

The V and J genes are TRBV6-6 and TRBJ1-2; D unclear. Germline V gene lookup returns CDR1 MNHNY and CDR2 SVGAGI (reference sequence). CDR3 length: 14 residues. Trimming stripped 2 bases from V and 4 bases from J, with 11 bases between. The DNA of the CDR3 is TGTGCCAGCAGTTACGGGCAGACTCTCTATGGCTACACCTTC. Its translation: CASSYGQTLYGYTF.

The chain recombines TRBV28 with TRBJ1-4, with D possibly being TRBD1 (5 bases). Germline CDR1 reads MDHEN; CDR2 reads SYDVKM. CDR3 length: 16 amino acids. Between the trimmed V and J ends, which lost 6 bases and 6 bases, there was a span of 20 bases. The CDR3 sequence: CASSPTPGYRDEKLFF. The CDR3 DNA is TGTGCCAGCAGCCCGACCCCAGGGTATCGGGATGAAAAACTGTTTTTT. Full variable domain (outside the CDR3, taken from reference TRBV28 and TRBJ1-4): DVKVTQSSRYLVKRTGEKVFLECVQDMDHENMFWYRQDPGLGLRLIYFSYDVKMKEKGDIPEGYSVSREKKERFSLILESASTNQTSMYLCASSPTPGYRDEKLFFGSGTQLSVL.

The chain has TRBV27 and TRBJ2-1; no clear D. Germline V lookup: CDR1 MNHEY, CDR2 SMNVEV (reference sequence). The CDR3 consists of 13 residues. V was shortened by 3 bases and J by 5 bases, with 8 bases between the two germline ends. CDR3 sequence reads: CASSLFPNNEQFF. The CDR3 region has the DNA TGTGCCAGCAGTTTGTTTCCGAACAATGAGCAGTTCTTC.

DNA for the CDR3: TGCGCCAGCAGCCAAGAATTCCGGGGAGCGGAGACCCAGTACTTC. This translates into CASSQEFRGAETQYF. The chain has TRBV4-3 and TRBJ2-5; a weak D match, TRBD2 (5 bases). V lost 0 bases and J lost 5, with 13 bases in between. The CDR3 length is 15 residues. Germline V CDR1 and CDR2: LGHNA, YSLEER.